This entry lists 11 T cell receptor beta chains sequenced from one sample in a study of identical twins. TCRdb ran MiXCR on the 5' RACE reads and lists one entry per CDR3 protein. This table has approximately 890,000 distinct CDR3 sequences, more than 9% appearing once. These data were also filed under a second study, of yellow fever vaccine responses in identical twins.

Sequencing was done on a sample of PBMCs. These receptors all stem from a woman aged 18-29 years in good health.

The gene calls are TRBV3-1 and TRBJ1-1, with D possibly being TRBD1 (6 bases). The CDR3 has 14 residues. Germline V gives CDR1 LGHDT, CDR2 YNNKEL (reference sequence). Trimming stripped 4 bases from V and 5 bases from J, with 14 bases between. This CDR3 reads CASSRLGGRTEAFF. CDR3 nucleotides: TGTGCCAGCAGCCGGCTGGGGGGCAGGACTGAAGCTTTCTTT.

This clonotype was recorded a few times. The CDR3: CATSIEGGRGNIQYF. The CDR3 DNA sequence: TGTGCCACCAGCATTGAGGGGGGCCGGGGAAACATTCAGTACTTC. V and J are TRBV15 and TRBJ2-4; D possibly matches TRBD1 or TRBD2 (6 bases each). Germline assignment: CDR1 LNHNV and CDR2 YYDKDF (reference sequence). The CDR3 sequence is 15 residues long. V lost 4 bases and J 6 bases, leaving 16 bases between the germline ends.

This clonotype occurred a few times. The CDR3 DNA follows: TGTGCCAGCAGCTTTTGGACTAGCATTGGTGAGCAGTTCTTC. Residues: CASSFWTSIGEQFF. The chain carries TRBV7-2 and TRBJ2-1; 8 bases line up with TRBD2. The CDR3 is 14 residues long. Germline loops: CDR1 SGHTA, CDR2 FQGNSA. The trim removed 3 bases at V and 9 bases at J, leaving 7 bases unmatched. The whole variable domain, filled in from reference TRBV7-2 and TRBJ2-1, reads GAGVSQSPSNKVTEKGKDVELRCDPISGHTALYWYRQSLGQGLEFLIYFQGNSAPDKSGLPSDRFSAERTGGSVSTLTIQRTQQEDSAVYLCASSFWTSIGEQFFGPGTRLTVL.

This clonotype turned up a few times. The chain uses TRBV20-1 and TRBJ2-1; 7 nucleotides agree with TRBD2. CDR3 length: 14 amino acids. The junction had 7 bases not matched to a gene; V was cut back by 5 bases and J by 3 bases. Germline lookup yields CDR1 DFQATT and CDR2 SNEGSKA (reference sequence). This CDR3 reads CSAGGGLVYNEQFF. Written as DNA, the CDR3 is TGCAGTGCTGGGGGGGGACTTGTCTACAATGAGCAGTTCTTC.

The chain is built from TRBV20-1 and TRBJ2-2, with 9 bases fitting TRBD2. The V gene's germline CDR1 is DFQATT and CDR2 SNEGSKA (reference sequence). This CDR3 region has 17 residues. Trimming removed 0 bases from V and 6 bases from J; junction bases left unmatched: 11. The CDR3 bases are TGCAGTGCTAGAGATCGGTCGGGACTAGCCGGTCCCGGGGAGCTGTTTTTT. This encodes CSARDRSGLAGPGELFF.

The V and J genes are TRBV16 and TRBJ1-5; 8 nucleotides agree with TRBD1. The CDR3 sequence is 14 residues long. The V and J ends lost 1 base and 6 bases, in that order; junction bases with no gene match: 2. Germline CDR1 KGHSY, CDR2 FQNENV. The CDR3 protein is CASSQYRGGQPQHF. CDR3 coding DNA: TGTGCCAGCAGCCAATACAGGGGGGGTCAGCCCCAGCATTTT.

V usage is TRBV4-1 and J usage is TRBJ2-1; 9 nucleotides align to TRBD2. CDR1 is MGHRA and CDR2 is YSYEKL in the germline V gene. V gave up 0 bases and J gave up 4 bases; unmatched junction bases: 13. The CDR3 consists of 19 residues. The CDR3 protein is CASSQDPRGGINRYNEQFF. CDR3 nucleotides: TGCGCCAGCAGCCAAGACCCGCGGGGGGGAATCAACAGATACAATGAGCAGTTCTTC.

This clonotype was counted only a few times. The chain is built from TRBV12-3 or TRBV12-4 and TRBJ1-1, with D hard to call. Deletions cut 6 bases from V and 1 base from J, with 15 bases between. CDR3 length: 15 residues. This chain's CDR3 is CASSDASWGNTEAFF. The CDR3 DNA reads as TGTGCCAGCAGCGACGCTTCCTGGGGGAACACTGAAGCTTTCTTT.

This clonotype was picked up many times. The V and J genes are TRBV20-1 and TRBJ1-2; D not certain. Germline-derived CDR1 and CDR2 are DFQATT and SNEGSKA (reference sequence). This CDR3 spans 10 amino acids. The ends were cut back, 6 bases at V and 4 bases at J, with 6 bases in the middle. CDR3 in amino acids: CSADPYGYTF. The CDR3 DNA reads TGCAGTGCAGACCCCTATGGCTACACCTTC.

The sample holds a few counts of this clonotype. The V call is TRBV7-6, the J call TRBJ2-2; 8 nucleotides align to TRBD1. This CDR3 has 18 residues. Germline V lookup: CDR1 SGHVS, CDR2 FNYEAQ. V was pared by 5 bases and J by 0 bases, with 11 bases of the junction left unmatched. CDR3 nucleotides: TGTGCCAGCAGCAAAGGACAGGGCCCCAGATCGAACACCGGGGAGCTGTTTTTT. Translation: CASSKGQGPRSNTGELFF. Filled out from reference TRBV7-6 and TRBJ2-2, the complete variable domain reads GAGVSQSPRYKVTKRGQDVALRCDPISGHVSLYWYRQALGQGPEFLTYFNYEAQQDKSGLPNDRFSAERPEGSISTLTIQRTEQRDSAMYRCASSKGQGPRSNTGELFFGEGSRLTVL.

The J gene is TRBJ2-3, the V gene TRBV12-3 or TRBV12-4, with TRBD2 as a possible D gene (6 bases). V shed 5 bases and J shed 10 bases, with 19 bases lying between them. The CDR3 extends over 14 amino acids. Written as DNA, the CDR3 is TGTGCCAGCAGTGACAGTGTAGCGGCCGACGCGCAGTATTTT. This encodes CASSDSVAADAQYF.